Below are 24 T cell receptor beta chains sequenced from a single sample in a study of T-cell memory formation after mild COVID-19. One entry per CDR3 protein, called by TCRdb with MiXCR from the 5' RACE reads. The table records roughly 190,000 distinct CDR3 sequences, roughly 30% of them present only once. Sequenced input: PBMCs or a T cell subset sorted from them (not recorded which). Receptors were obtained from an adult woman who had mild COVID-19 (a few samples of this study predate the infection). Cell type and time point are not known.

This chain connects TRBV4-3 to TRBJ2-2; 7 bases are shared with TRBD2. The ends lost 1 base at V and 0 bases at J; junction bases unmatched: 5. The CDR3 consists of 17 residues. CDR1 is LGHNA and CDR2 is YSLEER in the germline V gene. The CDR3 nucleotides are TGCGCCAGCAGCCAAGGGGTAGCGGGTACGAACACCGGGGAGCTGTTTTTT. Protein: CASSQGVAGTNTGELFF.

The V gene is TRBV7-2, the J gene TRBJ2-3; D remains ambiguous. V lost 4 bases to trimming and J lost 4 bases, with 9 bases between them. The CDR3 is made up of 13 amino acids. CDR1 and CDR2 (germline): SGHTA, FQGNSA. CDR3 coding DNA: TGTGCCAGCAGCTCTCTAGGACCAGATACGCAGTATTTT. The encoded protein is CASSSLGPDTQYF.

This clonotype was detected many times. V gene TRBV18 combines with J gene TRBJ1-1, with 7 bases aligning to TRBD1. The V gene's germline CDR1 is KGHSH and CDR2 LQKENI. The CDR3 sequence is 19 residues long. The junction had 18 bases not matched to a gene; V was cut back by 4 bases and J by 1 base. CDR3 protein: CASSRRVSSLGTANTEAFF. CDR3 nucleotides: TGTGCCAGCTCACGTAGGGTCTCAAGCCTTGGGACAGCGAACACTGAAGCTTTCTTT.

V gene TRBV30 combines with J gene TRBJ2-5, with D hard to call. The germline V and J ends were trimmed by 4 bases and 5 bases, with 11 bases remaining between them. CDR3 size: 12 residues. Germline loops: CDR1 GTSNPN, CDR2 SVGIG (reference sequence). The DNA of the CDR3 is TGTGCCTGGAACTGGGGTCGCGAGACCCAGTACTTC. This codes for CAWNWGRETQYF. Filled out from reference TRBV30 and TRBJ2-5, the complete variable domain reads SQTIHQWPATLVQPVGSPLSLECTVEGTSNPNLYWYRQAAGRGLQLLFYSVGIGQISSEVPQNLSASRPQDRQFILSSKKLLLSDSGFYLCAWNWGRETQYFGPGTRLLVL.

J is TRBJ2-7 and V is TRBV12-3 or TRBV12-4; 8 bases fit TRBD1. J lost 2 bases, V lost 7 bases, and 7 bases had no gene match. This CDR3 has 14 amino acids. CDR3 region: CASTGTGETYEQYF. Written as DNA, the CDR3 is TGTGCCAGCACCGGGACAGGAGAAACCTACGAGCAGTACTTC.

The DNA of the CDR3 is TGTGCCAGCAGCGCACAAGAGGGGCACTACGAGCAGTACTTC. It translates to CASSAQEGHYEQYF. V and J are TRBV9 and TRBJ2-7, with D perhaps being TRBD1 or TRBD2 (5 bases each). This CDR3 has 14 residues. In germline, CDR1 is SGDLS, CDR2 YYNGEE. V gave up 3 bases and J gave up 3 bases, with 13 bases separating them.

This clonotype was observed a few times. The J gene is TRBJ2-3, the V gene TRBV20-1; D is ambiguous. The CDR3 length is 11 residues. V was cut by 2 bases and J by 5 bases, with 5 bases left in between. Germline values: CDR1 DFQATT, CDR2 SNEGSKA (reference sequence). The CDR3 spells CSARPRDTQYF. In nucleotides, the CDR3 is TGCAGTGCTAGACCCAGAGATACGCAGTATTTT.

This clonotype was counted once. The V call is TRBV19, the J call TRBJ2-2, with D perhaps matching TRBD2 (6 bases). V was trimmed by 5 bases and J by 4 bases, leaving 14 bases between them. The CDR3 loop spans 15 amino acids. Germline CDR1 LNHDA, CDR2 SQIVND (reference sequence). CDR3 sequence: CASSWGRRSTGELFF. In DNA form, the CDR3 reads TGTGCCAGTAGTTGGGGGAGGAGGAGCACCGGGGAGCTGTTTTTT.

This clonotype was picked up many times. The gene calls are TRBV15 and TRBJ2-6; tentative D call: TRBD2 (5 bases). V lost 2 bases, J lost 0 bases, and 14 bases lay in between. In germline, CDR1 is LNHNV, CDR2 YYDKDF (reference sequence). The CDR3 totals 18 residues. The CDR3 spells CATSRSSSSSSGANVLTF. CDR3 DNA: TGTGCCACCAGCAGATCTAGCTCCAGTTCCTCTGGGGCCAACGTCCTGACTTTC.

This chain uses TRBV5-1 with TRBJ2-5, with D unclear. The CDR3 runs 12 residues. CDR1 is SGHRS and CDR2 is YFSETQ in the germline V gene. The ends were cut back, 1 base at V and 5 bases at J, with 6 bases in the middle. CDR3 protein: CASSLNEETQYF. The CDR3 coding sequence is TGCGCCAGCAGCTTGAATGAGGAGACCCAGTACTTC.

This clonotype has more than one count but fewer than ten. The chain recombines TRBV20-1 with TRBJ2-7; 7 nucleotides match TRBD2. V lost 0 bases and J lost 0; bases outside the gene matches: 8. Germline CDR1 and CDR2: DFQATT and SNEGSKA (reference sequence). This CDR3 contains 16 residues. CDR3 loop: CSAREIRLAASYEQYF. CDR3 bases: TGCAGTGCTAGAGAGATCAGGCTAGCGGCCTCCTACGAGCAGTACTTC.

The chain couples TRBV29-1 to TRBJ2-3; D tentatively fits TRBD1 or TRBD2 (6 bases each). In germline, CDR1 is SQVTM, CDR2 ANQGSEA. V lost 6 bases to trimming and J lost 1 base, with 20 bases between them. The CDR3 length is 16 residues. This CDR3 reads CSVAMGLGGGTDTQYF. The CDR3 nucleotides read TGCAGCGTCGCGATGGGTTTGGGGGGCGGCACAGATACGCAGTATTTT.

The rearrangement joins TRBV9 to TRBJ2-7; TRBD2 aligns across 14 bases. This CDR3 is 16 amino acids long. The V gene end was trimmed by 2 bases and the J gene end by 2 bases; junction bases not matched to a gene: 3. CDR1 and CDR2 from the germline V gene are SGDLS and YYNGEE. The CDR3 coding sequence is TGTGCCAGCAGCGTCGGACTAGCGGGGGGCGCCTACGAGCAGTACTTC. Residues: CASSVGLAGGAYEQYF.

This clonotype was seen a handful of times. This chain links TRBV7-6 with TRBJ1-1; D uncertain. CDR3 length equals 14 residues. In germline, CDR1 is SGHVS, CDR2 FNYEAQ. V lost 0 bases and J lost 5, with 10 bases in between. The CDR3 DNA reads as TGTGCCAGCAGCTTAGCGGGCCCGGGGACTGAAGCTTTCTTT. Its protein is CASSLAGPGTEAFF.

This clonotype was detected only a few times. The chain carries TRBV5-1 and TRBJ2-7; TRBD1 matches at 8 bases. CDR1 is SGHRS and CDR2 is YFSETQ in the germline V gene. CDR3 length: 15 residues. The V gene end was trimmed by 6 bases and the J gene end by 0 bases; junction bases not matched to a gene: 8. As DNA, the CDR3 is TGCGCCAGCACCCGTGACAGGGGCACCTCCTACGAGCAGTACTTC. This codes for CASTRDRGTSYEQYF.

The chain uses TRBV7-6 and TRBJ2-3; 9 nucleotides align to TRBD2. The CDR3 extends over 16 amino acids. Germline-derived CDR1 and CDR2 are SGHVS and FNYEAQ. J lost 2 bases, V lost 1 base, and 4 bases had no gene match. The DNA for the CDR3 is TGTGCCAGCAGCTTAGGACTAGCGGTGCTCACAGATACGCAGTATTTT. Translating it yields CASSLGLAVLTDTQYF. The full variable domain, its missing parts supplied by reference TRBV7-6 and TRBJ2-3, is GAGVSQSPRYKVTKRGQDVALRCDPISGHVSLYWYRQALGQGPEFLTYFNYEAQQDKSGLPNDRFSAERPEGSISTLTIQRTEQRDSAMYRCASSLGLAVLTDTQYFGPGTRLTVL.

This chain connects TRBV7-8 to TRBJ2-7, with TRBD1 matching over 7 bases. Germline V CDR1 and CDR2: SGHVS, FQNEAQ. J was trimmed by 1 base and V by 2 bases; bases with no gene match: 14. The CDR3 length is 18 residues. The CDR3 coding sequence is TGTGCCAGCAGCTTACGGTATGTGCTCGGGACAGATTCCTACGAGCAGTACTTC. Translating gives CASSLRYVLGTDSYEQYF.

There are a few counts of this clonotype. This chain links TRBV4-1 with TRBJ1-5; D perhaps matches TRBD1 (5 bases). Looked up from germline, CDR1 is MGHRA and CDR2 is YSYEKL. Trimming removed 7 bases from V and 2 bases from J, with 15 bases in between. This CDR3 spans 15 amino acids. The CDR3 protein is CASTLGAEGNQPQHF. As DNA, the CDR3 is TGCGCCAGCACCCTAGGGGCAGAGGGCAATCAGCCCCAGCATTTT.

This clonotype was seen a few times. V is TRBV7-9 and J is TRBJ2-7; TRBD2 matches 7 bases. CDR3 size: 14 residues. Per the germline V gene, CDR1 is SEHNR and CDR2 is FQNEAQ (reference sequence). With 4 bases clipped from V and 7 bases from J, the junction kept 10 bases outside the gene matches. CDR3 bases: TGTGCCAGCAGCTATTCCGGGAGGTCACGGGAGCAGTACTTC. As protein: CASSYSGRSREQYF. Variable domain in full (rest from reference TRBV7-9 and TRBJ2-7): DTGVSQNPRHKITKRGQNVTFRCDPISEHNRLYWYRQTLGQGPEFLTYFQNEAQLEKSRLLSDRFSAERPKGSFSTLEIQRTEQGDSAMYLCASSYSGRSREQYFGPGTRLTVT.

The chain links TRBV29-1 to TRBJ2-1, with D possibly matching TRBD1 (6 bases). Per germline, CDR1 SQVTM and CDR2 ANQGSEA. Deletions cut 6 bases from V and 10 bases from J, with 13 bases between. The CDR3 extends over 11 amino acids. This CDR3 is CSVSAGTEQFF. CDR3 nucleotide sequence: TGCAGCGTCTCGGCCGGGACAGAGCAGTTCTTC.

The chain has TRBV9 and TRBJ2-1, with a weak D call TRBD2 (6 bases). Per germline, CDR1 SGDLS and CDR2 YYNGEE. The CDR3 is made up of 15 amino acids. Trimming shortened V by 8 bases and J by 4 bases, and 19 bases separated the two germline ends. This CDR3 reads CASGGIVEGYNEQFF. CDR3 nucleotides: TGTGCCAGTGGGGGGATCGTGGAAGGGTACAATGAGCAGTTCTTC. Full variable domain (missing parts from reference TRBV9 and TRBJ2-1): DSGVTQTPKHLITATGQRVTLRCSPRSGDLSVYWYQQSLDQGLQFLIQYYNGEERAKGNILERFSAQQFPDLHSELNLSSLELGDSALYFCASGGIVEGYNEQFFGPGTRLTVL.

This clonotype showed up many times. The V call is TRBV5-5, the J call TRBJ2-5, with 7 bases aligning to TRBD1. CDR3 length equals 14 residues. Trimming cost V 3 bases and J 1 base; bases outside gene matches: 3. In germline, CDR1 is SGHKS, CDR2 YYEKEE (reference sequence). The CDR3 coding sequence is TGTGCCAGCAGCTACGACAGGGCCCAAGAGACCCAGTACTTC. This codes for CASSYDRAQETQYF.

This clonotype turned up a few times. This sequence joins TRBV5-4 and TRBJ2-6; D is unresolved. Between the trimmed V and J ends, which lost 6 bases and 1 base, there was a span of 5 bases. Per the germline V gene, CDR1 is SGHNT and CDR2 is YYREEE (reference sequence). The CDR3 length is 13 residues. CDR3 in amino acids: CASTRSGANVLTF. For the CDR3, the DNA is TGTGCCAGCACGCGATCTGGGGCCAACGTCCTGACTTTC.

The chain recombines TRBV5-1 with TRBJ1-4; 10 bases are a match to TRBD1. With V trimmed by 3 bases and J by 8 bases, 13 bases remained unmatched. CDR3 length equals 17 residues. Germline CDR1 SGHRS, CDR2 YFSETQ. Written as DNA, the CDR3 is TGCGCCAGCAGCTCCCAACCCACCGGGACAGGGGACGAAAAACTGTTTTTT. Translation gives CASSSQPTGTGDEKLFF.